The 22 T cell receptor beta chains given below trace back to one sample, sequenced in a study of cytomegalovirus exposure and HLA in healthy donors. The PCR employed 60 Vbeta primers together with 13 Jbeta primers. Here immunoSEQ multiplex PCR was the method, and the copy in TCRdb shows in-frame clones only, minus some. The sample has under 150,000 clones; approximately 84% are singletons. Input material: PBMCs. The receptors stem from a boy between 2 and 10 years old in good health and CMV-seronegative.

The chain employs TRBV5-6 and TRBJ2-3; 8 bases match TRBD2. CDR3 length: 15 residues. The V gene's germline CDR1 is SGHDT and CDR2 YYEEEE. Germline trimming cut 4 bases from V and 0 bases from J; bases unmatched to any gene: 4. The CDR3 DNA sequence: TGTGCCAGCAGCGTCCGCGGGGGGAGCACAGATACGCAGTATTTT. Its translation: CASSVRGGSTDTQYF.

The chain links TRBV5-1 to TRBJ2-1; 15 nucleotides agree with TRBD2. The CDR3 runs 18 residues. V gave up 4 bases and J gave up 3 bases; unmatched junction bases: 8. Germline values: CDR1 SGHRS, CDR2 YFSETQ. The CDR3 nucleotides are TGCGCCAGCAGCCCACCCCGGACTAGCGGGAGGGTCTACAATGAGCAGTTCTTC. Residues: CASSPPRTSGRVYNEQFF.

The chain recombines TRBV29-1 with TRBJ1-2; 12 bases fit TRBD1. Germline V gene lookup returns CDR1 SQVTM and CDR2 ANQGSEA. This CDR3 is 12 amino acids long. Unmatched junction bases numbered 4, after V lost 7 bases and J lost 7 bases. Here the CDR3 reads CSGDRGHGGYTF. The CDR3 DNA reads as TGCAGCGGGGACAGGGGGCACGGTGGCTACACCTTC.

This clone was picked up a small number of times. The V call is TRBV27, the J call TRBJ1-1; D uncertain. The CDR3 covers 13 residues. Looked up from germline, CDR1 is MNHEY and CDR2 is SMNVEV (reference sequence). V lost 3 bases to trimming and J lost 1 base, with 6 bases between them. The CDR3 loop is CASSLRQNTEAFF. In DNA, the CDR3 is TGTGCCAGCAGTTTGCGACAGAACACTGAAGCTTTCTTT.

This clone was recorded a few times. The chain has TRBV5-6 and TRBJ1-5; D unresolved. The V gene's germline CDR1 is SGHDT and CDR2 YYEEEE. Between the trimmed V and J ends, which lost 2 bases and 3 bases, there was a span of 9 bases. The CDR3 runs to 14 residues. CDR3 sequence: CASSFRGINQPQHF. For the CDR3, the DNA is TGTGCCAGCAGCTTTCGGGGTATCAATCAGCCCCAGCATTTT.

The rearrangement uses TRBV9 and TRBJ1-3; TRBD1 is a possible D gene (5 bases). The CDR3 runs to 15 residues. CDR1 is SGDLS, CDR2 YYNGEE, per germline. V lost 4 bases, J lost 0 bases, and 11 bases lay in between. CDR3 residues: CASSRGGSSGNTIYF. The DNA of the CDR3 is TGTGCCAGCAGCCGCGGGGGGAGCTCTGGAAACACCATATATTTT.

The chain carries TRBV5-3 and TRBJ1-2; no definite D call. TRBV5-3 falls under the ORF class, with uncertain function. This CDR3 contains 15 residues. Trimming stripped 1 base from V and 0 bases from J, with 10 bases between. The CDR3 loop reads CARSLRMRANYGYTF. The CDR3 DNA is TGTGCCAGAAGCTTGAGGATGAGGGCTAACTATGGCTACACCTTC.

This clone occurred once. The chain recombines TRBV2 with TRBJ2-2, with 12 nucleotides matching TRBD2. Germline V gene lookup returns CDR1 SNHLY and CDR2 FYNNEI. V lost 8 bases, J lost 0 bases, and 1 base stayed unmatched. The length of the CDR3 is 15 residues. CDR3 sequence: CASGTSGSNTGELFF. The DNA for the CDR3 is TGTGCCAGCGGGACTAGCGGGTCGAACACCGGGGAGCTGTTTTTT.

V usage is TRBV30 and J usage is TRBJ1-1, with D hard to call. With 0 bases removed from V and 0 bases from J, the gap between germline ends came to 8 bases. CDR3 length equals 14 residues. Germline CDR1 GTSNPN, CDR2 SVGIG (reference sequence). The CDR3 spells CAWSVVSLNTEAFF. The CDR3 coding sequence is TGTGCCTGGAGTGTTGTCAGTTTGAACACTGAAGCTTTCTTT.

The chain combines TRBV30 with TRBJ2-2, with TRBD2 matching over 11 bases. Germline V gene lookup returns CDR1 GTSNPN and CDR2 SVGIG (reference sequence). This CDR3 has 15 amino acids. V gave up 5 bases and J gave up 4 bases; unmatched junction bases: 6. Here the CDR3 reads CAWLSGGAGTGELFF. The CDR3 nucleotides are TGTGCCTGGCTTAGCGGGGGGGCGGGCACCGGGGAGCTGTTTTTT. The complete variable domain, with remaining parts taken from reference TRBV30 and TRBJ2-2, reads SQTIHQWPATLVQPVGSPLSLECTVEGTSNPNLYWYRQAAGRGLQLLFYSVGIGQISSEVPQNLSASRPQDRQFILSSKKLLLSDSGFYLCAWLSGGAGTGELFFGEGSRLTVL.

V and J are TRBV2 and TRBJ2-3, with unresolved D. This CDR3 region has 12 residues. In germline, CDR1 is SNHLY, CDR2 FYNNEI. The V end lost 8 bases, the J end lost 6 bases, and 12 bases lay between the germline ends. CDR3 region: CASCRHGDTQYF. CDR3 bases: TGTGCCAGCTGTCGGCACGGGGATACGCAGTATTTT.

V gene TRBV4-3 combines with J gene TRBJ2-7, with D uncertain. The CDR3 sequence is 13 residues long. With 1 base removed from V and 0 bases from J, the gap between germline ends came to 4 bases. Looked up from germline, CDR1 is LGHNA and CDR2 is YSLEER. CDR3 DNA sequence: TGCGCCAGCAGCCAAGGACTCTCCTACGAGCAGTACTTC. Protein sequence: CASSQGLSYEQYF.

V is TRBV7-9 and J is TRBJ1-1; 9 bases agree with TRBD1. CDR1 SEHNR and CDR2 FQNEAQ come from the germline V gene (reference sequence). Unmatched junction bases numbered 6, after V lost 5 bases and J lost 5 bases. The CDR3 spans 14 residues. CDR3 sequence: CASSRTGDETEAFF. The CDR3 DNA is TGTGCCAGCAGCCGGACAGGGGACGAAACTGAAGCTTTCTTT.

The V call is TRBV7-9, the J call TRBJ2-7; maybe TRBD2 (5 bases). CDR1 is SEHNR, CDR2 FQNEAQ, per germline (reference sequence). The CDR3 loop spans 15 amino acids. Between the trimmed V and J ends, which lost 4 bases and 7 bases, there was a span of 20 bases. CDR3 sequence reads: CASSSHRGGSGEQYF. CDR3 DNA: TGTGCCAGCAGCTCCCACAGAGGAGGCTCGGGGGAGCAGTACTTC. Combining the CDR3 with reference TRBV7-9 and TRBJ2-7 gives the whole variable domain DTGVSQNPRHKITKRGQNVTFRCDPISEHNRLYWYRQTLGQGPEFLTYFQNEAQLEKSRLLSDRFSAERPKGSFSTLEIQRTEQGDSAMYLCASSSHRGGSGEQYFGPGTRLTVT.

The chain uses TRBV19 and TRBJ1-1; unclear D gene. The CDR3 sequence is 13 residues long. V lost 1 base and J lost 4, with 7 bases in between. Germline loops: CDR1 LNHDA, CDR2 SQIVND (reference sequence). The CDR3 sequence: CASSIVAGTEAFF. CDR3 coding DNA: TGTGCCAGTAGTATAGTTGCAGGCACTGAAGCTTTCTTT. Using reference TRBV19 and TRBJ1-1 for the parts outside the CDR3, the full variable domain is DGGITQSPKYLFRKEGQNVTLSCEQNLNHDAMYWYRQDPGQGLRLIYYSQIVNDFQKGDIAEGYSVSREKKESFPLTVTSAQKNPTAFYLCASSIVAGTEAFFGQGTRLTVV.

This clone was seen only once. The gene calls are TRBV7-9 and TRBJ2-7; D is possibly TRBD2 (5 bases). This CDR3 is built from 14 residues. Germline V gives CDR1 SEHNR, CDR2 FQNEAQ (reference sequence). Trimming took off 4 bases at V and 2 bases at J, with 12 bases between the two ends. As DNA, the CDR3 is TGTGCCAGCAGCTCCGGGAATTTGGCCTACGAGCAGTACGTC. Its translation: CASSSGNLAYEQYV.

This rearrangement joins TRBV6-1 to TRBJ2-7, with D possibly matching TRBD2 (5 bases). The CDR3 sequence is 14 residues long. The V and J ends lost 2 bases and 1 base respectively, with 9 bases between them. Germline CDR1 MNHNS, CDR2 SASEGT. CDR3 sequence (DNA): TGTGCCAGCAGTGAAAAGGAGGCGTCCTACGAGCAGTACGTC. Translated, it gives CASSEKEASYEQYV.

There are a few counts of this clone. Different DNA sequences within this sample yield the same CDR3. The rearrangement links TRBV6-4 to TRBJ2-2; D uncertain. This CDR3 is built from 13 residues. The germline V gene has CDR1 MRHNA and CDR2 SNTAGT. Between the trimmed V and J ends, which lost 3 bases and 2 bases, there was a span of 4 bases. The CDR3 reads CASSETNTGELFF. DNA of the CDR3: TGTGCCAGCAGTGAGACAAACACCGGGGAGCTGTTTTTT.

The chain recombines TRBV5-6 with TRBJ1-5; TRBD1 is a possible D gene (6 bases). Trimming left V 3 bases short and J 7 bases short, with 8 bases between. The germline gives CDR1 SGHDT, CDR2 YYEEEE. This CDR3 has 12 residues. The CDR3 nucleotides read TGTGCCAGCAGCTACAGGGCGCAGCCCCAGCATTTT. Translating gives CASSYRAQPQHF. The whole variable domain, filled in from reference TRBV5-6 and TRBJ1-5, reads DAGVTQSPTHLIKTRGQQVTLRCSPKSGHDTVSWYQQALGQGPQFIFQYYEEEERQRGNFPDRFSGHQFPNYSSELNVNALLLGDSALYLCASSYRAQPQHFGDGTRLSIL.

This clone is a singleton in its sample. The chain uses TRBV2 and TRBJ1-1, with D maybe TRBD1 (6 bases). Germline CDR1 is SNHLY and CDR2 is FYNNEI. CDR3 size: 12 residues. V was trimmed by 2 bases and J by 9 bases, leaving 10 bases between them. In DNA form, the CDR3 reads TGTGCCAGCAGTGAAAGGGACACCCAAGCTTTCTTT. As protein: CASSERDTQAFF.

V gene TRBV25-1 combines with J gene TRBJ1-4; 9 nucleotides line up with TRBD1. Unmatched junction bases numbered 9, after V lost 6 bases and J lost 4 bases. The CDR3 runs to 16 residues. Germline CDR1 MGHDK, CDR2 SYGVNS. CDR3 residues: CASSPGTGPVNEKLFF. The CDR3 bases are TGTGCCAGCAGCCCCGGGACAGGGCCTGTTAATGAAAAACTGTTTTTT.

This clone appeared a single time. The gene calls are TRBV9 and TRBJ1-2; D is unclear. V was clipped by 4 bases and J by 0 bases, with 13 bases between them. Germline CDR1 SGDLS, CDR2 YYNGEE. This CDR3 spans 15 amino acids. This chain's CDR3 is CASSPEGRANYGYTF. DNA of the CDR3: TGTGCCAGCAGCCCCGAAGGGAGGGCTAACTATGGCTACACCTTC.